This entry lists 9 T cell receptor beta chains sequenced from one sample in a study of shared clonotypes between healthy human individuals. This table comes from immunoSEQ multiplex PCR, and its TCRdb copy is limited to in-frame clones, with some not included. Counted here are hundreds of thousands of clones, about 95% occurring once; the ten biggest clones make up approximately 0.12%. Terminally differentiated effector memory CD45RA+ cells were left out of the naive CD8 fraction, which was CD45RO-negative and positively selected for CCR7. The specimen was naive CD8+ T cells sorted from blood. These receptors were taken from a woman aged 25 to 45 in good health.

The chain joins TRBV7-7 to TRBJ1-1; no reliable D call. From germline, CDR1 is SSHAT and CDR2 FNYEAQ (reference sequence). With 2 bases removed from V and 5 bases from J, the gap between germline ends came to 9 bases. The CDR3 runs to 13 residues. The CDR3 spells CASSLSLRTEAFF. CDR3 DNA: TGTGCCAGCAGCTTATCGTTGCGGACTGAAGCTTTCTTT.

The CDR3: CASSVGLAGDGETQYF. The CDR3 nucleotides read TGTGCCAGCAGCGTCGGACTAGCGGGAGATGGAGAGACCCAGTACTTC. V and J are TRBV9 and TRBJ2-5, with 13 nucleotides matching TRBD2. Germline CDR1 reads SGDLS; CDR2 reads YYNGEE. V trimming: 2 bases; J trimming: 4 bases; junction bases outside the gene matches: 5. This CDR3 is 16 amino acids long.

The chain is built from TRBV21-1 and TRBJ2-6; the table's D call, TRBD1, was not checked against the DNA. TRBV21-1 is listed as a pseudogene. The CDR3 sequence is 16 residues long. CDR3 residues: CASVGQGCSGANVLTF. The DNA for the CDR3 is TGTGCCAGCGTCGGACAGGGTTGCTCTGGGGCCAACGTCCTGACTTTC.

The chain combines TRBV27 with TRBJ1-2, with TRBD1 matching over 8 bases. With 4 bases clipped from V and 4 bases from J, the junction kept 5 bases outside the gene matches. The germline gives CDR1 MNHEY, CDR2 SMNVEV (reference sequence). The CDR3 has 14 residues. CDR3 sequence (DNA): TGTGCCAGCAGTTCTTACAGGGGGGCCTATGGCTACACCTTC. It codes for CASSSYRGAYGYTF.

V gene TRBV28 combines with J gene TRBJ2-7, with 10 nucleotides matching TRBD2. The CDR3 extends over 17 amino acids. J lost 9 bases, V lost 6 bases, and 20 bases had no gene match. Per the germline V gene, CDR1 is MDHEN and CDR2 is SYDVKM. CDR3 sequence reads: CASRGRRRDLAGVWQYF. DNA for the CDR3: TGTGCCAGCAGGGGTCGGCGTAGGGATCTAGCGGGAGTTTGGCAGTACTTC.

The chain combines TRBV2 with TRBJ2-1, with a weak D call TRBD2 (5 bases). The V and J ends lost 11 bases and 4 bases respectively, with 12 bases between them. Germline V lookup: CDR1 SNHLY, CDR2 FYNNEI. CDR3 length: 12 residues. CDR3 sequence: CAGGTRYNEQFF. The CDR3 DNA is TGTGCCGGAGGAACTAGGTACAATGAGCAGTTCTTC.

The rearrangement uses TRBV2 and TRBJ2-1; 11 bases map to TRBD2. Germline V lookup: CDR1 SNHLY, CDR2 FYNNEI. With 3 bases clipped from V and 7 bases from J, the junction kept 5 bases outside the gene matches. The CDR3 extends over 15 amino acids. The DNA for the CDR3 is TGTGCCAGCAGTGACAGTACTAGCGGGAGTAATGAGCAGTTCTTC. It specifies CASSDSTSGSNEQFF.

This chain uses TRBV28 with TRBJ1-5; D call uncertain. The V and J ends lost 2 bases and 4 bases respectively, with 9 bases between them. CDR1 is MDHEN, CDR2 SYDVKM, per germline. The CDR3 has 14 amino acids. The CDR3 DNA is TGTGCCAGCAGTTTAAGAGACGAAAATCAGCCCCAGCATTTT. It specifies CASSLRDENQPQHF.

Comments on this clone: This CDR3 is also generated by other DNA sequences in the sample. The chain combines TRBV5-6 with TRBJ2-1; D remains ambiguous. The V end was cut by 0 bases, the J end by 0 bases, with 7 bases between. Germline CDR1 SGHDT, CDR2 YYEEEE. The length of the CDR3 is 15 residues. The CDR3: CASSLGGSSYNEQFF. For the CDR3, the DNA is TGTGCCAGCAGCTTGGGGGGAAGCTCCTACAATGAGCAGTTCTTC.